The sequence of this T cell receptor (beta chain) was determined in a study of T cells in localized non-small cell lung cancer. Turning to this clone: One end of the junction does not line up with germline, which may come from a read error.

Germline V gives CDR1 LNHDA, CDR2 SQIVND (reference sequence). The length of the CDR3 is 16 residues. Clones were sequenced by immunoSEQ multiplex PCR, and TCRdb holds only the in-frame ones, with some missing. Of 20,000 to 25,000 clones in the sample, roughly 87% were seen once. The starting material was peripheral blood, obtained before any cancer treatment. V is TRBV19 and J is TRBJ1-4; 10 bases are shared with TRBD1. This sequence was found in a male donor at least 60 years old with stage I squamous cell lung carcinoma. This CDR3 is CASSSSVQRTGGPRLF. The CDR3 DNA sequence: TGTGCCAGTAGTAGTTCAGTACAGCGGACAGGGGGACCGCGTTTGTTT.